One sample yielded the 23 T cell receptor beta chains listed below, sequenced in a study of Graves' ophthalmopathy and Graves' hyperthyroidism. The sequenced template was RNA, covering the TCR beta CDR3 region. Second-round multiplex PCR followed a first-round RT-PCR using HTBI primers. TCRdb recomputed calls from the multiplex PCR reads with MiXCR, one row per CDR3 protein. Of 580,000 or so distinct CDR3 sequences in the sample, approximately 37% were seen once. The source material was peripheral blood or thyroid tissue (not recorded which). The receptor source for this set is an adult man with Graves' hyperthyroidism.

The rearrangement joins TRBV7-6 to TRBJ2-7, with 7 positions matching TRBD1. The trim removed 5 bases at V and 6 bases at J, leaving 10 bases unmatched. The CDR3 totals 14 residues. The germline V gene has CDR1 SGHVS and CDR2 FNYEAQ. CDR3 in DNA: TGTGCCAGCAGCCGAGGGACAGACATCGGCGAGCAGTACTTC. As protein: CASSRGTDIGEQYF.

V usage is TRBV5-5 and J usage is TRBJ2-7; 12 bases match TRBD2. The V and J ends lost 1 base and 6 bases, in that order; junction bases with no gene match: 14. Germline CDR1 is SGHKS and CDR2 is YYEKEE (reference sequence). This CDR3 has 18 residues. The CDR3 DNA reads as TGTGCCAGCAGCTTGTTCCTAGCGGGAGGGCCGGTCTTCGCCGAGCAGTACTTC. It specifies CASSLFLAGGPVFAEQYF.

This chain uses TRBV6-5 with TRBJ1-3; D perhaps matches TRBD1 (5 bases). CDR3 length: 15 amino acids. CDR1 MNHEY and CDR2 SVGAGI come from the germline V gene. Trimming stripped 0 bases from V and 0 bases from J, with 6 bases between. The CDR3 nucleotides are TGTGCCAGCAGTTACTCGGGACGCTCTGGAAACACCATATATTTT. It encodes CASSYSGRSGNTIYF.

At least ten counts were recorded for this clonotype. CDR3 bases: TGTGCCAGCAGCTTAGTGGGGACGGGTACTGAAGCTTTCTTT. Translating gives CASSLVGTGTEAFF. The genes are TRBV7-8 and TRBJ1-1, with D perhaps TRBD1 (5 bases). V was trimmed by 1 base and J by 5 bases, leaving 11 bases between them. The V gene's germline CDR1 is SGHVS and CDR2 FQNEAQ. The CDR3 covers 14 residues. Complete variable domain (other parts from reference TRBV7-8 and TRBJ1-1): GAGVSQSPRYKVAKRGQDVALRCDPISGHVSLFWYQQALGQGPEFLTYFQNEAQLDKSGLPSDRFFAERPEGSVSTLKIQRTQQEDSAVYLCASSLVGTGTEAFFGQGTRLTVV.

This clonotype has a count of ten or more. V is TRBV6-2 or TRBV6-3 and J is TRBJ2-5; 7 bases are a match to TRBD2. CDR1 and CDR2 (germline): MNHEY, SVGEGT. Trimming at V came to 1 base and at J to 2 bases, leaving 7 bases not matched to a gene. The CDR3 has 16 residues. In DNA form, the CDR3 reads TGTGCCAGCAGTTACTATCCGGGACTAACACAAGAGACCCAGTACTTC. Amino acid sequence: CASSYYPGLTQETQYF.

This clonotype was seen at least ten times. The chain employs TRBV9 and TRBJ1-3; D not certain. Germline CDR1 reads SGDLS; CDR2 reads YYNGEE. The CDR3 is 11 residues long. Trimming stripped 3 bases from V and 7 bases from J, with 5 bases between. For the CDR3, the DNA is TGTGCCAGCAGCGCGGACAACACCATATATTTT. This translates into CASSADNTIYF.

A word on this clonotype: A far larger clone is just one base off, so this is likely a read error. J is TRBJ1-1 and V is TRBV6-4, with D maybe TRBD1 (6 bases). CDR1 is MRHNA and CDR2 is SNTAGT in the germline V gene. The CDR3 sequence is 11 residues long. CDR3: CASSQGTGAFF. The CDR3 nucleotides are TGTGCCAGCAGCCAGGGGACTGGAGCTTTCTTT.

This clonotype was seen repeatedly, ten times or more. The chain joins TRBV20-1 to TRBJ1-4, with D unresolved. Trimming pared 5 bases from V and 8 bases from J, leaving 9 bases between. Per germline, CDR1 DFQATT and CDR2 SNEGSKA (reference sequence). CDR3 length: 11 amino acids. CDR3 sequence: CSAQKSEKLFF. CDR3 nucleotides: TGCAGTGCTCAGAAATCCGAAAAACTGTTTTTT.

This rearrangement joins TRBV12-3 or TRBV12-4 to TRBJ1-5, with TRBD1 as a possible D gene (6 bases). V lost 3 bases to trimming and J lost 7 bases, with 19 bases between them. The CDR3 length is 16 residues. The CDR3 DNA sequence: TGTGCCAGCAGTTTTCGACAGGCCCGAAAGGACCAGCCCCAGCATTTT. Its protein is CASSFRQARKDQPQHF.

J is TRBJ1-5 and V is TRBV28, with a tentative D call TRBD1 (5 bases). Germline V gene sequence: CDR1 MDHEN, CDR2 SYDVKM. The CDR3 sequence is 15 residues long. Trimming cost V 5 bases and J 5 bases, with 16 bases left between them. Here the CDR3 reads CASSLLGGGDQPQHF. Written as DNA, the CDR3 is TGTGCCAGCAGTCTCCTGGGGGGAGGGGATCAGCCCCAGCATTTT.

CDR3 DNA sequence: TGTGCCAGCAGTTTATACGTGGGCCAGAACACCGGGGAGCTGTTTTTT. The encoded protein is CASSLYVGQNTGELFF. The gene calls are TRBV27 and TRBJ2-2; no clear D. Looked up from germline, CDR1 is MNHEY and CDR2 is SMNVEV (reference sequence). Trimming took 1 base from V and 1 from J, leaving 10 bases between them. This CDR3 is 16 amino acids long.

This chain joins TRBV16 and TRBJ1-2, with a weak D call TRBD1 (5 bases). V was clipped by 5 bases and J by 2 bases, with 15 bases between them. Germline CDR1 is KGHSY and CDR2 is FQNENV. The CDR3 extends over 15 amino acids. The CDR3 sequence: CASSVEDRDNYGYTF. CDR3 nucleotides: TGTGCCAGCAGCGTTGAAGATCGGGACAACTATGGCTACACCTTC.

J is TRBJ2-3 and V is TRBV7-2; 12 nucleotides align to TRBD2. The CDR3 is 18 residues long. V trimming: 5 bases; J trimming: 3 bases; junction bases outside the gene matches: 12. Germline assignment: CDR1 SGHTA and CDR2 FQGNSA. The CDR3 DNA reads as TGTGCCAGCAGCCAAGATCCTAGCGGGAGGGCAAGGACAGATACGCAGTATTTT. It translates to CASSQDPSGRARTDTQYF.

This clonotype appeared many times. The chain combines TRBV19 with TRBJ1-2; 8 bases agree with TRBD1. V lost 7 bases and J lost 3; bases outside the gene matches: 7. This CDR3 comprises 14 residues. Germline CDR1 and CDR2: LNHDA and SQIVND (reference sequence). This chain's CDR3 is CASMAGGLDYGYTF. Written as DNA, the CDR3 is TGTGCCAGTATGGCAGGGGGCCTCGACTATGGCTACACCTTC.

This rearrangement joins TRBV2 to TRBJ1-3; 8 nucleotides match TRBD1. Losses at the gene ends were 5 bases for V and 2 bases for J; bases not matched to a gene: 23. Germline loops: CDR1 SNHLY, CDR2 FYNNEI. This CDR3 spans 21 amino acids. CDR3 protein: CASSYSKRAGGRGLAGNTIYF. The CDR3 DNA reads as TGTGCCAGCAGTTACTCGAAGAGGGCGGGTGGCAGGGGGCTGGCTGGAAACACCATATATTTT.

This clonotype showed up just a few times. The V call is TRBV20-1, the J call TRBJ2-2; 7 nucleotides match TRBD1. V dropped 3 bases and J dropped 0; count of bases not matched to a gene: 4. CDR3 size: 15 residues. The germline V gene has CDR1 DFQATT and CDR2 SNEGSKA (reference sequence). CDR3 bases: TGCAGTGCTAGGACAGGGTTCGCGAACACCGGGGAGCTGTTTTTT. Its protein is CSARTGFANTGELFF.

Only a few counts were recorded for this clonotype. The CDR3 loop reads CSARSPGFGLSQAFF. The CDR3 DNA reads as TGCAGTGCTAGATCGCCCGGATTCGGCTTGTCCCAAGCTTTCTTT. The J gene is TRBJ1-1, the V gene TRBV20-1, with D hard to call. Germline CDR1 reads DFQATT; CDR2 reads SNEGSKA (reference sequence). There are 15 residues in the CDR3. The germline V and J ends were trimmed by 2 bases and 9 bases, with 22 bases remaining between them.

The chain combines TRBV5-1 with TRBJ1-1; 7 bases align to TRBD1. The junction had 10 bases not matched to a gene; V was cut back by 0 bases and J by 5 bases. Germline CDR1 and CDR2: SGHRS and YFSETQ. The CDR3 loop spans 16 amino acids. Here the CDR3 DNA reads TGCGCCAGCAGCTTGGGCCAGGGGGTTCCGAGAACTGAAGCTTTCTTT. Translating gives CASSLGQGVPRTEAFF. The full variable domain, its missing parts supplied by reference TRBV5-1 and TRBJ1-1, is KAGVTQTPRYLIKTRGQQVTLSCSPISGHRSVSWYQQTPGQGLQFLFEYFSETQRNKGNFPGRFSGRQFSNSRSEMNVSTLELGDSALYLCASSLGQGVPRTEAFFGQGTRLTVV.

The V call is TRBV13, the J call TRBJ1-3, with TRBD1 as a possible D gene (6 bases). CDR3 length: 18 amino acids. Germline V gene data show CDR1 as PRHDT and CDR2 as FYEKMQ (reference sequence). V lost 5 bases and J lost 2, with 22 bases in between. CDR3 in DNA: TGTGCCAGCAGCCAAGTCTCCCAGGGGTTCGGGCCTGGAAACACCATATATTTT. It yields the protein CASSQVSQGFGPGNTIYF. The full variable domain, in which reference TRBV13 and TRBJ1-3 provide the parts outside the CDR3, is AAGVIQSPRHLIKEKRETATLKCYPIPRHDTVYWYQQGPGQDPQFLISFYEKMQSDKGSIPDRFSAQQFSDYHSELNMSSLELGDSALYFCASSQVSQGFGPGNTIYFGEGSWLTVV.

The V and J genes are TRBV15 and TRBJ2-5; weak D call: TRBD2 (6 bases). From germline, CDR1 is LNHNV and CDR2 YYDKDF (reference sequence). The CDR3 extends over 12 amino acids. Trimming took 1 base from V and 8 from J, leaving 8 bases between them. CDR3 region: CATSRAGDTQYF. CDR3 nucleotides: TGTGCCACCAGCAGAGCGGGGGACACCCAGTACTTC.

The chain links TRBV12-3 or TRBV12-4 to TRBJ2-5; 13 nucleotides line up with TRBD2. V trimming: 6 bases; J trimming: 3 bases; junction bases outside the gene matches: 10. This CDR3 is 17 amino acids long. CDR3 amino acids: CASSPLLAGGPEETQYF. CDR3 coding DNA: TGTGCCAGCAGCCCGCTACTAGCGGGAGGGCCTGAAGAGACCCAGTACTTC.

This chain uses TRBV7-2 with TRBJ2-7; a weak D match, TRBD2 (5 bases). The germline CDR1 and CDR2 sequences are SGHTA and FQGNSA. V was pared by 4 bases and J by 3 bases, with 10 bases between. This CDR3 spans 13 amino acids. CDR3 bases: TGTGCCAGCAGCTCACAGAGGGACTACGAGCAGTACTTC. Its protein product is CASSSQRDYEQYF.

This chain links TRBV28 with TRBJ2-5; TRBD2 is a possible D gene (5 bases). V was cut by 3 bases and J by 5 bases, with 16 bases left in between. Per germline, CDR1 MDHEN and CDR2 SYDVKM. The CDR3 length is 15 residues. This chain's CDR3 is CASSFLSGGRETQYF. CDR3 bases: TGTGCCAGCAGTTTTTTGTCAGGAGGCCGGGAGACCCAGTACTTC.